This T cell receptor (beta chain) was found in a study of OX40 agonist ivuxolimab in advanced cancers. Study results and limitations: Relative to CD4+, CD8+ T cells held more expanded clones on average. Antigens targeted by the expanded peripheral T cells were not determined.

V shed 1 base, J shed 9 bases, and the junction held 10 bases outside the gene matches. The CDR3 is 16 amino acids. Per the germline V gene, CDR1 is MGHRA and CDR2 is YSYEKL. The cohort excluded patients with autoimmune disease history or systemic immunosuppression. Comment on this clone: The antigen remains undetermined.

Repertoires were generated with immunoSEQ multiplex PCR, while TCRdb's copy carries only in-frame clones and drops some. The sample shows tens of thousands of clones, 84% of them seen only once. This receptor was taken from an adult with an advanced solid tumor such as melanoma, head and neck, liver or kidney cancer. Sample: CD4+ or CD8+ T cells sorted from blood, taken in a trial of the OX40 agonist ivuxolimab. V gene TRBV4-1 combines with J gene TRBJ2-1, with 9 bases aligning to TRBD2. CDR3 sequence (DNA): TGCGCCAGCAGCCAAGCTGGGGCAGCGGGGGGCGGTGAGCAGTTCTTC. As protein: CASSQAGAAGGGEQFF.